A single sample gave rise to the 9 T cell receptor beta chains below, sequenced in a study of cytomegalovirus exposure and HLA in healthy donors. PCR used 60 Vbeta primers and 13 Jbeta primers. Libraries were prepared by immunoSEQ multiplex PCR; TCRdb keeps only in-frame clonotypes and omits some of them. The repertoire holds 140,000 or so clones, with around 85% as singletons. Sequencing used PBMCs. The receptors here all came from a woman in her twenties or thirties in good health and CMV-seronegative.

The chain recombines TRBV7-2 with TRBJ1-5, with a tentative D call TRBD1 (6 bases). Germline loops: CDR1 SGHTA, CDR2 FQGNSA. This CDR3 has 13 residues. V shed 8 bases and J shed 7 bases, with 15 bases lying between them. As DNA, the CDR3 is TGTGCCAGCCCAGGGGACGAGAGCCAGCCCCAGCATTTT. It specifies CASPGDESQPQHF.

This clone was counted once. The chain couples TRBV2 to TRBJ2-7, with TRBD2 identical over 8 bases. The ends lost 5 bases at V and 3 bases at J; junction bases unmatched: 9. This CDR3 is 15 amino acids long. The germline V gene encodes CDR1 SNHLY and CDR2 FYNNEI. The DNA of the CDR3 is TGTGCCAGCAGTCTGCGGACTAGCTGGGACTACGAGCAGTACTTC. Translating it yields CASSLRTSWDYEQYF.

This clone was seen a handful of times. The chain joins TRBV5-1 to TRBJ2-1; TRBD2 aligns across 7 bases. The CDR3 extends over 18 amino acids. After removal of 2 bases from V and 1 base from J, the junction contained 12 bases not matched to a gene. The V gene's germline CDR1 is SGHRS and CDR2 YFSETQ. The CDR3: CASSLVSASGVSYNEQFF. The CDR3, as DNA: TGCGCCAGCAGCTTAGTCTCCGCTAGCGGAGTTTCCTACAATGAGCAGTTCTTC.

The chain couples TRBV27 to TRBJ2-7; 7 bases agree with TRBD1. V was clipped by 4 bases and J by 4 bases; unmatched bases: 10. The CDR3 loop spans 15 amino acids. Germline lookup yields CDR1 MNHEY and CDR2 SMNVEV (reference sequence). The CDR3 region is CASSSLGTVLYEQYF. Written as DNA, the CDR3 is TGTGCCAGCAGTTCCCTCGGGACAGTCCTTTACGAGCAGTACTTC.

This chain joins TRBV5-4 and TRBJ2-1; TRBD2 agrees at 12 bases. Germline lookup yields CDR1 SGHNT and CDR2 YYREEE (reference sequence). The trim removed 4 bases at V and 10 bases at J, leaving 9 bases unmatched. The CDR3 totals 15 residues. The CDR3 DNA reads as TGTGCCAGCAGCCCGTCTAGCGGGGGGGCGCGAGAGCAGTTCTTC. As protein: CASSPSSGGAREQFF.

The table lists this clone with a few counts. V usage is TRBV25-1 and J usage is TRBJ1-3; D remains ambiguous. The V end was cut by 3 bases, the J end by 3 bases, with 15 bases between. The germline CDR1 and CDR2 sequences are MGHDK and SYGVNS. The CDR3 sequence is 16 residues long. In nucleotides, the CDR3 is TGTGCCAGCAGTGACTCGCTATGGGGAGGTGGAAACACCATATATTTT. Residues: CASSDSLWGGGNTIYF.

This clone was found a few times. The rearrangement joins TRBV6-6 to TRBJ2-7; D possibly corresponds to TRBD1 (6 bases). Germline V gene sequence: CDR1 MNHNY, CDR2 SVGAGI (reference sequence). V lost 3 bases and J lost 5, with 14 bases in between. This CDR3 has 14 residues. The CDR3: CASSYRDRRDEQYF. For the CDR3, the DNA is TGTGCCAGCAGTTATCGAGACAGGAGAGACGAGCAGTACTTC.

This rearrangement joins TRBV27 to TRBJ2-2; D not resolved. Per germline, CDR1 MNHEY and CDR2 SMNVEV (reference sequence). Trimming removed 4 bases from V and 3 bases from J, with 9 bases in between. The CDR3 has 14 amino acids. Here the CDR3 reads CASSYNGYTGELFF. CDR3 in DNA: TGTGCCAGCAGTTATAACGGGTACACCGGGGAGCTGTTTTTT.

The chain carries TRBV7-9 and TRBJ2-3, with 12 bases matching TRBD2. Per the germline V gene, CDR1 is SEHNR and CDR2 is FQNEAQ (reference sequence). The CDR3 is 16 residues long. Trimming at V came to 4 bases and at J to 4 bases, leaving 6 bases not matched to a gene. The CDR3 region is CASSSRLAGAADTQYF. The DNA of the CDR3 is TGTGCCAGCAGCTCTAGACTAGCGGGGGCCGCAGATACGCAGTATTTT.